The present TCR beta chain was sequenced within a study of T-cell reconstitution after alpha-beta-depleted transplantation in children. The library targeted TCRbeta and was prepared with unique molecular identifiers. From the PCR reads, TCRdb called clonotypes with MiXCR, one entry per CDR3 protein. This sample yields about 540,000 distinct CDR3 sequences, of which approximately 16% are seen a single time; around 3.3% belongs to the top ten. With 5 bases clipped from V and 4 bases from J, the junction kept 8 bases outside the gene matches. CDR3 length: 15 residues. CDR1 is SGHKS and CDR2 is YYEKEE in the germline V gene (reference sequence). This clonotype was detected only a few times.

The chain carries TRBV5-5 and TRBJ2-2; 7 nucleotides line up with TRBD1. Sequencing used PBMCs from the stem cell graft donor, obtained from the stem cell graft. The origin of this receptor is a human donor who donated a stem cell graft to a child with acute lymphoblastic leukemia. The CDR3 loop reads CASRPDRAGTGELFF. The CDR3, as DNA: TGTGCCAGCAGACCCGACAGGGCCGGCACCGGGGAGCTGTTTTTT.